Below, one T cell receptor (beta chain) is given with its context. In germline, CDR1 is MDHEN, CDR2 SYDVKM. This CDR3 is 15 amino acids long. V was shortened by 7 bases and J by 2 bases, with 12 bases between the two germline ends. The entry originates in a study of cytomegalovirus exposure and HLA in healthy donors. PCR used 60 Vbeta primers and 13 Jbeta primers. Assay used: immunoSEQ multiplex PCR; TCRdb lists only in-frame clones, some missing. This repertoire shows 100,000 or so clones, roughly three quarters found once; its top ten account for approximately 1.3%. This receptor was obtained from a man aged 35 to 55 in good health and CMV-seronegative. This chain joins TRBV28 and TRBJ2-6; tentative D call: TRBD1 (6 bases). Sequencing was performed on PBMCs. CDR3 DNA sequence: TGTGCCAGCACCCAGGGGCGGGCTGGGGCCAACGTCCTGACTTTC. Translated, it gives CASTQGRAGANVLTF.